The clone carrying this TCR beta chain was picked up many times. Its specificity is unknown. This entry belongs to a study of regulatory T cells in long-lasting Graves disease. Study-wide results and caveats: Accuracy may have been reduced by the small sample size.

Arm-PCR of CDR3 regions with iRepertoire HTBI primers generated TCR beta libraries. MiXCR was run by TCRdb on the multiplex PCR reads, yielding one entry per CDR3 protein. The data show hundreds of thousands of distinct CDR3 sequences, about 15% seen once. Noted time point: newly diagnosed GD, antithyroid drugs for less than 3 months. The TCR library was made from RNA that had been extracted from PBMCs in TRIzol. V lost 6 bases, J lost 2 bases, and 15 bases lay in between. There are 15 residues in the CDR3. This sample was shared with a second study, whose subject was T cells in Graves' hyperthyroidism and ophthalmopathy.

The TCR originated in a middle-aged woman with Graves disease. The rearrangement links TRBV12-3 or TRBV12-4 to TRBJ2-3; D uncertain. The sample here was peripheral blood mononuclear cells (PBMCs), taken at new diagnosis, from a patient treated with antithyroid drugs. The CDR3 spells CASRVGLRYTDTQYF. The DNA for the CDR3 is TGTGCCAGCAGAGTAGGGCTACGGTACACAGATACGCAGTATTTT.